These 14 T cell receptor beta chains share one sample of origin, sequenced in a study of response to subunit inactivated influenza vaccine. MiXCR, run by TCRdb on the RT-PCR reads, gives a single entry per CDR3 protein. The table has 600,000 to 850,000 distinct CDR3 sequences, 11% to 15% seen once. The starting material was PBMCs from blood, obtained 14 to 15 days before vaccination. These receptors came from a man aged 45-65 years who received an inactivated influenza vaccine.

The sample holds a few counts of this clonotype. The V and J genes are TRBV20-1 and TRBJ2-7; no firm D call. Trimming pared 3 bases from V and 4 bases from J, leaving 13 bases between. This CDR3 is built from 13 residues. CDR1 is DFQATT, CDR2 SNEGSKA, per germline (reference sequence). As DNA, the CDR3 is TGCAGTGCTAGGCTTCCAGCCGATTACGAGCAGTACTTC. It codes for CSARLPADYEQYF.

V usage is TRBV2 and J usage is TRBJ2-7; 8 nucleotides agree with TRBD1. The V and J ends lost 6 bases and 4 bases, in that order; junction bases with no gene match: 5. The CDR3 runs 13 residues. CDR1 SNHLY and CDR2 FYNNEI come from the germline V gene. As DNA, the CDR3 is TGTGCCAGCAGGCAGGACAGGGTTTACGAGCAGTACTTC. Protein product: CASRQDRVYEQYF.

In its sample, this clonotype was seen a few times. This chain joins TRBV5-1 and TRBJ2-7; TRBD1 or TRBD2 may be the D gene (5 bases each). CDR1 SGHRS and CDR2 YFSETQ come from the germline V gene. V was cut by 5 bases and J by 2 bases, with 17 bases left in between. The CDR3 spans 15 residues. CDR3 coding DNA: TGCGCCAGCAGTCTAGGGGAGTCAATACCCTACGAGCAGTACTTC. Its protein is CASSLGESIPYEQYF.

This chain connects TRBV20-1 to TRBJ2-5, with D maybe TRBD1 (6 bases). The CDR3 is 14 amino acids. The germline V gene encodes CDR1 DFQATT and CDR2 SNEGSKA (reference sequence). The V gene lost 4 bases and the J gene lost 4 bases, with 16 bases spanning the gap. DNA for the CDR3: TGCAGTGCTACCTTACAGGGAGTTCGAGAGACCCAGTACTTC. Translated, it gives CSATLQGVRETQYF.

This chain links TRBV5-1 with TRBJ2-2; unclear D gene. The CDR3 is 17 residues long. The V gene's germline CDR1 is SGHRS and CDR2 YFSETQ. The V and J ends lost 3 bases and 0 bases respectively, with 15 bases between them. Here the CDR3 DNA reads TGCGCCAGCAGCTGGGCGGCAGTACCAGCGAACACCGGGGAGCTGTTTTTT. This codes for CASSWAAVPANTGELFF.

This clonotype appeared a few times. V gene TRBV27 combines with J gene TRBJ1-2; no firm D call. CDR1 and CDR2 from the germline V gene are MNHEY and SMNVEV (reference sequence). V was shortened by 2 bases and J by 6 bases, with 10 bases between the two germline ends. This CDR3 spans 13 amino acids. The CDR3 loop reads CASSLLGDHGYTF. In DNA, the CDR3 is TGTGCCAGCAGTTTACTTGGAGACCATGGCTACACCTTC.

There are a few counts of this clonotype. The CDR3 DNA follows: TGCAGTGCAAGGACAGGGGGCAGAGCTGAAGCTTTCTTT. It specifies CSARTGGRAEAFF. The genes are TRBV20-1 and TRBJ1-1; 11 positions match TRBD1. In germline, CDR1 is DFQATT, CDR2 SNEGSKA (reference sequence). The CDR3 contains 13 residues. J was trimmed by 6 bases and V by 6 bases; bases with no gene match: 6.

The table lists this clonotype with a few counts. The CDR3 sequence is CASRPPGLAYNEQFF. The CDR3 region has the DNA TGTGCCAGCAGACCGCCGGGACTAGCGTACAATGAGCAGTTCTTC. This chain joins TRBV6-1 and TRBJ2-1; 10 bases align to TRBD2. V shed 6 bases, J shed 4 bases, and the junction held 6 bases outside the gene matches. This CDR3 has 15 residues. Germline values: CDR1 MNHNS, CDR2 SASEGT.

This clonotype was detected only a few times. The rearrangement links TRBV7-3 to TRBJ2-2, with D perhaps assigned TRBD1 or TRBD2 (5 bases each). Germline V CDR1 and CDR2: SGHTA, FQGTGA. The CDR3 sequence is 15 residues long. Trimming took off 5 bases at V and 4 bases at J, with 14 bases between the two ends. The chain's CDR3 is CASSPNGAGTGELFF. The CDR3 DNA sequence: TGTGCCAGCAGCCCCAACGGGGCGGGCACCGGGGAGCTGTTTTTT. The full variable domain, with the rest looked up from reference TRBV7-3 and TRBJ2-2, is GAGVSQTPSNKVTEKGKYVELRCDPISGHTALYWYRQSLGQGPEFLIYFQGTGAADDSGLPNDRFFAVRPEGSVSTLKIQRTERGDSAVYLCASSPNGAGTGELFFGEGSRLTVL.

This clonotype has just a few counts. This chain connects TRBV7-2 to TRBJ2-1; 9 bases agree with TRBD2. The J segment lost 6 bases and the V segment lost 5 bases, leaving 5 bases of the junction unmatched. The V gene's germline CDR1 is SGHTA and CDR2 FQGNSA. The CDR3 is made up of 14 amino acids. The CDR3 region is CASSRRTSVNEQFF. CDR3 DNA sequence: TGTGCCAGCAGCCGGAGGACTAGCGTCAATGAGCAGTTCTTC.

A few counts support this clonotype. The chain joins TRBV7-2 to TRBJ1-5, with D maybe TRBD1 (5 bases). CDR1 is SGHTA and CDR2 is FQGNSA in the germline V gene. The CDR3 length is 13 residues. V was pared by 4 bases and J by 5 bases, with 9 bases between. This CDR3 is CASSWGPDQPQHF. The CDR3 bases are TGTGCCAGCAGCTGGGGACCTGATCAGCCCCAGCATTTT. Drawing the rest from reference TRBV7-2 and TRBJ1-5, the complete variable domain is GAGVSQSPSNKVTEKGKDVELRCDPISGHTALYWYRQSLGQGLEFLIYFQGNSAPDKSGLPSDRFSAERTGGSVSTLTIQRTQQEDSAVYLCASSWGPDQPQHFGDGTRLSIL.

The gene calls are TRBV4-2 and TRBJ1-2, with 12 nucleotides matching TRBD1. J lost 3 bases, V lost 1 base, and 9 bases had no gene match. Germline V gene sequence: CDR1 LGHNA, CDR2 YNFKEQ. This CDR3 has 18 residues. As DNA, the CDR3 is TGTGCCAGCAGCCAAGGGGGGACAGGGGGCGGCTTTGACTATGGCTACACCTTC. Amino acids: CASSQGGTGGGFDYGYTF.

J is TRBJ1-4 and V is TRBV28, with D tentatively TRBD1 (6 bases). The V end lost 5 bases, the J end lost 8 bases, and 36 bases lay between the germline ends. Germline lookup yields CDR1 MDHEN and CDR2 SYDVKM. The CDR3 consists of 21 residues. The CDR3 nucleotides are TGTGCCAGCAGTCCACGCGTGGGGGCCCGACAGAGAACTACCGATGTCGAAAAACTGTTTTTT. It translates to CASSPRVGARQRTTDVEKLFF.

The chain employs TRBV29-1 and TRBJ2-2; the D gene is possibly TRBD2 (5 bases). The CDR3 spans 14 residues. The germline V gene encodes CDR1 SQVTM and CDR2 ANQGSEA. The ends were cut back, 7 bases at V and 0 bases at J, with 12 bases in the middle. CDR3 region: CSARGPSNTGELFF. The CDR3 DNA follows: TGCAGCGCGCGAGGGCCTTCGAACACCGGGGAGCTGTTTTTT.